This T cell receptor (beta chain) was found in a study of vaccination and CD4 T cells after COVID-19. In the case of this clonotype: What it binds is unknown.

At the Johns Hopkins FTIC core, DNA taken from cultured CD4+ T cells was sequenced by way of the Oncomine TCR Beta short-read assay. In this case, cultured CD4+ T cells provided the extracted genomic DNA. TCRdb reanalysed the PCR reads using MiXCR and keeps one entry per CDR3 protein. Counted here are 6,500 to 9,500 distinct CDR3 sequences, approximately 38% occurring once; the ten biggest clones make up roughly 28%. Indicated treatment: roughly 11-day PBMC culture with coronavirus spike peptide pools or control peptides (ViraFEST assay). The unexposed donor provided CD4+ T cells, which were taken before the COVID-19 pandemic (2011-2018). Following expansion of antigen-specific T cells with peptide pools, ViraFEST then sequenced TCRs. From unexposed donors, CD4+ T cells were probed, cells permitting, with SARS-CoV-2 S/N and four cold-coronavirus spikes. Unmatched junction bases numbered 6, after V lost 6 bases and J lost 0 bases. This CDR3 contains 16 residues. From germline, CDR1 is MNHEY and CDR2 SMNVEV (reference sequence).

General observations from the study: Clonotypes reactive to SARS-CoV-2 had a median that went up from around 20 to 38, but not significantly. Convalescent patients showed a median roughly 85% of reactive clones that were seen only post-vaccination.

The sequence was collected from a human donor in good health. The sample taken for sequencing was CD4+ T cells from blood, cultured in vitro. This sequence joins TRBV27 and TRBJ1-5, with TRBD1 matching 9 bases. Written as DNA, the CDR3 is TGTGCCAGCAGGCTACAGGGGGCATATAGCAATCAGCCCCAGCATTTT. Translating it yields CASRLQGAYSNQPQHF.